The rows below give T cell receptor beta chains drawn from one sample of a study of post-analysis software for immune sequencing data. TCRdb reanalysed the PCR reads using MiXCR and keeps one entry per CDR3 protein. The repertoire holds roughly 870,000 distinct CDR3 sequences, about 53% seen once, with approximately 4.4% in the top ten. The sequenced sample consisted of blood. These receptors came from a girl aged 10-17 years with multiple sclerosis. Both conserved end residues are part of each CDR3. A D gene is named only where the DNA matches it firmly. Rows may omit the clone size; those that give it use once, few, many or a size class.

DNA: TGTGCCAGCAGTTTAAACGGGAGATCCTACAATGAGCAGTTCTTC; CDR3: CASSLNGRSYNEQFF; V: TRBV27; size: NA; D: NA; J: TRBJ2-1
DNA: TGTGCCAGCAGTTTAAACGACAGGGCGGTCTACGAGCAGTACTTC; CDR3: CASSLNDRAVYEQYF; V: TRBV28; size: NA; D: TRBD1; J: TRBJ2-7
DNA: TGTGCCAGCAGCCATCGTCAGCTACAAGAGACCCAGTACTTC; CDR3: CASSHRQLQETQYF; V: TRBV3-1; size: once; D: NA; J: TRBJ2-5
DNA: TGTGCCAGCAGTTCGGGGACAGGGGCGTTTCGCAATCAGCCCCAGCATTTT; CDR3: CASSSGTGAFRNQPQHF; V: TRBV6-6; size: NA; D: TRBD1; J: TRBJ1-5
DNA: TGCGCCAGCAGCTTGGCCGGGGGGCGCCACACTGAAGCTTTCTTT; CDR3: CASSLAGGRHTEAFF; V: TRBV5-1; size: NA; D: NA; J: TRBJ1-1
DNA: TGCAGTGCTAGAAGGGTGGGTAATTCACCCCTCCACTTT; CDR3: CSARRVGNSPLHF; V: TRBV20-1; size: NA; D: NA; J: TRBJ1-6
DNA: TGTGCCAGCAGAGGAGCTAACTATGGCTACACCTTC; CDR3: CASRGANYGYTF; V: TRBV6-6; size: few; D: NA; J: TRBJ1-2
DNA: TGCAGTGCTAGAGACGGGAGCTCCTGCAATGAGCAGTTCTTC; CDR3: CSARDGSSCNEQFF; V: TRBV20-1; size: NA; D: NA; J: TRBJ2-1
DNA: TGCAGCGTCGCTGAACGGGGGGAATACGAGCAGTACTTC; CDR3: CSVAERGEYEQYF; V: TRBV29-1; size: NA; D: TRBD2; J: TRBJ2-7
DNA: TGTGCCAGCAGTTACTCGATGGACGGTACGCAGTATTTT; CDR3: CASSYSMDGTQYF; V: TRBV6-5; size: NA; D: NA; J: TRBJ2-3
DNA: TGTGCCAGCAGTTACAGGGGGGGATCAGAGACCCAGTACTTC; CDR3: CASSYRGGSETQYF; V: TRBV6-5; size: NA; D: NA; J: TRBJ2-5
DNA: TGCAGCGTTCGAAGCTTGCTCACACAGGGAGGCTACACCTTC; CDR3: CSVRSLLTQGGYTF; V: TRBV29-1; size: NA; D: NA; J: TRBJ1-2
DNA: TGTGCCAGCAGGGGGGGACAGGGGTCAAGGAATCGCACTGAAGCTTTCTTT; CDR3: CASRGGQGSRNRTEAFF; V: TRBV7-9; size: NA; D: TRBD1; J: TRBJ1-1
DNA: TGTGCCGGCAGTGTAACATATTACGAGCAGTACTTC; CDR3: CAGSVTYYEQYF; V: TRBV6-1; size: NA; D: NA; J: TRBJ2-7
DNA: TGTGCCAGCAGCCCGGTCGGGGGGGACATCCCAAGAGTCTACGAGCAGTACTTC; CDR3: CASSPVGGDIPRVYEQYF; V: TRBV12-3/TRBV12-4; size: NA; D: TRBD2; J: TRBJ2-7
DNA: TGTGCCAGCACTACCCCGGGGACGATCGAGCAGTACTTC; CDR3: CASTTPGTIEQYF; V: TRBV12-3/TRBV12-4; size: NA; D: NA; J: TRBJ2-7
DNA: TGTGCCAGCAGCCGGGCGCCCCGCAACGAGCAGTACTTC; CDR3: CASSRAPRNEQYF; V: TRBV3-1; size: NA; D: NA; J: TRBJ2-7
DNA: TGTGCCAGCAGCAATGCAGGATACTATGGCTACACCTTC; CDR3: CASSNAGYYGYTF; V: TRBV7-9; size: NA; D: NA; J: TRBJ1-2
DNA: TGCAGTGCCTCAAGACTAGCGGATAACAATGAGCAGTTCTTC; CDR3: CSASRLADNNEQFF; V: TRBV20-1; size: few; D: TRBD2; J: TRBJ2-1
DNA: TGTGCCAGCTCAAGCAGACAGGGGCCTCCAGATGGCTACACCTTC; CDR3: CASSSRQGPPDGYTF; V: TRBV18; size: NA; D: TRBD1; J: TRBJ1-2
DNA: TGTGCCACTGAGCGGGCCTACTCCTACAATGAGCAGTTCTTC; CDR3: CATERAYSYNEQFF; V: TRBV15; size: many; D: NA; J: TRBJ2-1
DNA: TGCAGTGCTAGAGGGGGGGGAGCGGCAGATACGCAGTATTTT; CDR3: CSARGGGAADTQYF; V: TRBV20-1; size: NA; D: TRBD2; J: TRBJ2-3
DNA: TGTGCCAGCAGCCAGCCCGGGGGACTCTCATGGGATACGCAGTATTTT; CDR3: CASSQPGGLSWDTQYF; V: TRBV3-1; size: NA; D: NA; J: TRBJ2-3
DNA: TGTGCCAGCAGCCGACCGGGAGCAGTAAACATTCAGTACTTC; CDR3: CASSRPGAVNIQYF; V: TRBV6-5; size: NA; D: NA; J: TRBJ2-4
DNA: TGTGCCAGCAGCTTAAAGCCAGGGGAGAAGGGATTCTCCTACGAGCAGTACTTC; CDR3: CASSLKPGEKGFSYEQYF; V: TRBV7-9; size: NA; D: NA; J: TRBJ2-7
DNA: TGCAGTGCTAGAGGGACCTACAATGAGCAGTTCTTC; CDR3: CSARGTYNEQFF; V: TRBV20-1; size: once; D: NA; J: TRBJ2-1
DNA: TGCAGCGCGACACCCCGGGGGGCCTCCTACGAGCAGTACTTC; CDR3: CSATPRGASYEQYF; V: TRBV29-1; size: few; D: NA; J: TRBJ2-7
DNA: TGTGCCAGCAGCCCAGCCCGGACCGCCTACAATGAGCAGTTCTTC; CDR3: CASSPARTAYNEQFF; V: TRBV7-9; size: NA; D: NA; J: TRBJ2-1
DNA: TGCGCCAGCAGTGAGTTCGGAGTCGGCAATGAGCAGTTCTTC; CDR3: CASSEFGVGNEQFF; V: TRBV10-1; size: NA; D: NA; J: TRBJ2-1
DNA: TGTGCCAGTAACACCGGGACCCTAGGGGAGACCCAGTACTTC; CDR3: CASNTGTLGETQYF; V: TRBV19; size: NA; D: NA; J: TRBJ2-5
DNA: TGCGCCAGCAGCCAGATAGCGGGGGTTTCCTCCTACGAGCAGTACTTC; CDR3: CASSQIAGVSSYEQYF; V: TRBV5-1; size: once; D: TRBD2; J: TRBJ2-7